These 30 T cell receptor beta chains were all obtained from the same sample, sequenced in a study of cytomegalovirus exposure and HLA in healthy donors. It was with 60 Vbeta and 13 Jbeta primers that the PCR ran. Profiled with immunoSEQ multiplex PCR; TCRdb holds only in-frame clones, not every one. Of 150,000 to 200,000 clones listed, over 70% are singletons. The specimen was PBMCs. All receptors derive from a woman in her 50s in good health and CMV-seropositive.

The chain carries TRBV10-1 and TRBJ2-7; D gene unclear. CDR1 and CDR2 from the germline V gene are WNHNN and SYGVQD (reference sequence). With 7 bases removed from V and 6 bases from J, the gap between germline ends came to 13 bases. The CDR3 consists of 12 residues. The CDR3 coding sequence is TGCGCCAGCACTCGCCGGTCATGCGAGCAGTACTTC. This codes for CASTRRSCEQYF.

This sequence joins TRBV15 and TRBJ2-5; 10 bases match TRBD2. V trimming: 3 bases; J trimming: 3 bases; junction bases outside the gene matches: 4. The CDR3 loop spans 15 amino acids. Germline V gene sequence: CDR1 LNHNV, CDR2 YYDKDF (reference sequence). The CDR3 loop is CATSRNLAGEETQYF. The CDR3, as DNA: TGTGCCACCAGCAGGAACCTAGCGGGGGAAGAGACCCAGTACTTC.

The chain joins TRBV6-5 to TRBJ1-2; 7 nucleotides match TRBD1. CDR1 and CDR2 (germline): MNHEY, SVGAGI. V dropped 6 bases and J dropped 4; count of bases not matched to a gene: 5. This CDR3 is 13 amino acids long. The CDR3 nucleotides read TGTGCCAGCAGAGGACAGGCCCTCTATGGCTACACCTTC. Translating it yields CASRGQALYGYTF.

This sequence joins TRBV29-1 and TRBJ2-7, with D tentatively TRBD1 (7 bases). With 4 bases removed from V and 6 bases from J, the gap between germline ends came to 16 bases. Germline V gene sequence: CDR1 SQVTM, CDR2 ANQGSEA. This CDR3 spans 13 amino acids. In DNA form, the CDR3 reads TGCAGCGTTGTGGAGGGGGCGCGGAGCGAGCAGTACTTC. This gives the protein CSVVEGARSEQYF.

This clone was seen a handful of times. The chain employs TRBV9 and TRBJ1-1; 7 positions match TRBD1. The CDR3 totals 14 residues. Germline CDR1 SGDLS, CDR2 YYNGEE. With V trimmed by 4 bases and J by 3 bases, 6 bases remained unmatched. For the CDR3, the DNA is TGTGCCAGCAGCCTCTGGGACAGCGACACTGAAGCTTTCTTT. The encoded protein is CASSLWDSDTEAFF.

This chain uses TRBV7-9 with TRBJ1-2; perhaps TRBD1 as D (5 bases). The CDR3 covers 15 residues. Germline V gives CDR1 SEHNR, CDR2 FQNEAQ (reference sequence). The V end lost 1 base, the J end lost 4 bases, and 13 bases lay between the germline ends. In DNA, the CDR3 is TGTGCCAGCAGCTTAGGGACAAGGGAACGCTATGGCTACACCTTC. It translates to CASSLGTRERYGYTF.

V is TRBV5-4 and J is TRBJ2-5; 9 bases are shared with TRBD2. This CDR3 contains 14 residues. After removal of 3 bases from V and 5 bases from J, the junction contained 5 bases not matched to a gene. Germline V gene sequence: CDR1 SGHNT, CDR2 YYREEE (reference sequence). CDR3 sequence reads: CASSSRGGIETQYF. In DNA, the CDR3 is TGTGCCAGCAGCTCGCGGGGGGGGATTGAGACCCAGTACTTC.

This rearrangement joins TRBV10-3 to TRBJ1-1; 9 positions agree with TRBD1. Germline CDR1 reads ENHRY; CDR2 reads SYGVKD. The CDR3 is made up of 17 amino acids. V shed 2 bases and J 1 base; nucleotides not matched to a gene: 8. The CDR3 nucleotides read TGTGCCATCAGTGAGCCCGGACAGGGGTCTAAGAACACTGAAGCTTTCTTT. Translation: CAISEPGQGSKNTEAFF.

The chain has TRBV7-9 and TRBJ1-1, with D possibly TRBD1 on 5 matching bases. CDR3 length: 19 residues. Germline V gene lookup returns CDR1 SEHNR and CDR2 FQNEAQ (reference sequence). V was cut by 5 bases and J by 3 bases, with 28 bases left in between. The CDR3 protein is CASSPKMGGDRDFDTEAFF. CDR3 bases: TGTGCCAGCAGCCCGAAGATGGGGGGGGACCGGGACTTCGACACTGAAGCTTTCTTT.

The V gene is TRBV7-6, the J gene TRBJ2-7; the match to TRBD1 covers 10 bases. V lost 5 bases to trimming and J lost 5 bases; unmatched junction nucleotides: 6. The V gene's germline CDR1 is SGHVS and CDR2 FNYEAQ. CDR3 length equals 14 residues. This chain's CDR3 is CASSPGQGLDEQYF. CDR3 bases: TGTGCCAGCAGCCCGGGACAGGGGTTAGACGAGCAGTACTTC.

The chain employs TRBV11-2 and TRBJ1-3, with D perhaps matching TRBD1 (5 bases). The V gene's germline CDR1 is SGHAT and CDR2 FQNNGV. V gave up 6 bases and J gave up 0 bases, with 12 bases separating them. This CDR3 spans 15 amino acids. Here the CDR3 reads CASSLDGHSGNTIYF. For the CDR3, the DNA is TGTGCCAGCAGTCTCGACGGACACTCTGGAAACACCATATATTTT.

The chain combines TRBV7-9 with TRBJ1-1, with D possibly matching TRBD1 (5 bases). The CDR3 has 15 residues. Germline-derived CDR1 and CDR2 are SEHNR and FQNEAQ (reference sequence). Deletions cut 6 bases from V and 5 bases from J, with 19 bases between. This CDR3 is CASSAWRQGWTEAFF. The CDR3 DNA is TGTGCCAGCAGTGCCTGGCGGCAGGGATGGACTGAAGCTTTCTTT.

The chain is built from TRBV7-9 and TRBJ2-1; TRBD2 aligns across 9 bases. CDR3 length: 15 amino acids. The germline gives CDR1 SEHNR, CDR2 FQNEAQ (reference sequence). Losses at the gene ends were 5 bases for V and 7 bases for J; bases not matched to a gene: 9. This CDR3 reads CASSHLAGRSNEQFF. The DNA for the CDR3 is TGTGCCAGCAGCCACCTAGCGGGGAGATCGAATGAGCAGTTCTTC.

The chain joins TRBV2 to TRBJ1-2; 7 bases are shared with TRBD1. The ends lost 5 bases at V and 2 bases at J; junction bases unmatched: 2. The CDR3 loop spans 13 amino acids. CDR1 is SNHLY, CDR2 FYNNEI, per germline. CDR3 sequence: CASSPGQNYGYTF. CDR3 sequence (DNA): TGTGCCAGCAGTCCGGGACAGAACTATGGCTACACCTTC. Full variable domain (outside the CDR3, taken from reference TRBV2 and TRBJ1-2): EPEVTQTPSHQVTQMGQEVILRCVPISNHLYFYWYRQILGQKVEFLVSFYNNEISEKSEIFDDQFSVERPDGSNFTLKIRSTKLEDSAMYFCASSPGQNYGYTFGSGTRLTVV.

The chain links TRBV9 to TRBJ1-2, with 7 positions matching TRBD1. Per the germline V gene, CDR1 is SGDLS and CDR2 is YYNGEE. With V trimmed by 3 bases and J by 5 bases, 7 bases remained unmatched. CDR3 length: 14 amino acids. CDR3 DNA: TGTGCCAGCAGCGCCACGACAGGGCAGTATGGCTACACCTTC. The encoded protein is CASSATTGQYGYTF. The variable domain in full, with the rest retrieved from reference TRBV9 and TRBJ1-2, is DSGVTQTPKHLITATGQRVTLRCSPRSGDLSVYWYQQSLDQGLQFLIQYYNGEERAKGNILERFSAQQFPDLHSELNLSSLELGDSALYFCASSATTGQYGYTFGSGTRLTVV.

The J gene is TRBJ2-3, the V gene TRBV2, with 7 bases fitting TRBD2. V lost 4 bases to trimming and J lost 3 bases; unmatched junction nucleotides: 4. Germline CDR1 SNHLY, CDR2 FYNNEI. This CDR3 region has 14 residues. CDR3 DNA: TGTGCCAGCAGTGTGACTAGCTGGACAGATACGCAGTATTTT. It specifies CASSVTSWTDTQYF.

The CDR3 coding sequence is TGTGCCAGCAGCGTAGCGGACTTGAACACTGAAGCTTTCTTT. Translated: CASSVADLNTEAFF. The V gene is TRBV9, the J gene TRBJ1-1; D unresolved. With 0 bases removed from V and 0 bases from J, the gap between germline ends came to 6 bases. Germline values: CDR1 SGDLS, CDR2 YYNGEE. There are 14 residues in the CDR3.

V and J are TRBV19 and TRBJ1-5; D gene unclear. CDR1 and CDR2 (germline): LNHDA, SQIVND (reference sequence). The CDR3 consists of 15 residues. V was clipped by 3 bases and J by 6 bases, with 15 bases between them. CDR3 in amino acids: CASSIREVDIQPQHF. Here the CDR3 DNA reads TGTGCCAGTAGTATTCGGGAAGTAGATATTCAGCCCCAGCATTTT.

This clone was counted a single time. The V call is TRBV6-5, the J call TRBJ1-3; possibly TRBD1 for D (5 bases). The V end lost 2 bases, the J end lost 0 bases, and 11 bases lay between the germline ends. The CDR3 runs 16 residues. The germline V gene has CDR1 MNHEY and CDR2 SVGAGI. Written as DNA, the CDR3 is TGTGCCAGCAGTTACGATGGGGCCAACTCTGGAAACACCATATATTTT. Translating it yields CASSYDGANSGNTIYF.

The V call is TRBV23-1, the J call TRBJ1-2; 9 bases are shared with TRBD1. TRBV23-1 is an ORF, and what it does is uncertain. V gave up 7 bases and J gave up 1 base; unmatched junction bases: 10. The CDR3 sequence is 16 residues long. Written as DNA, the CDR3 is TGCGCCAGCACCCCGAGACGGACAGGGGTTAACTATGGCTACACCTTC. This codes for CASTPRRTGVNYGYTF.

The V and J genes are TRBV2 and TRBJ2-3; the D gene is possibly TRBD2 (6 bases). The germline V and J ends were trimmed by 2 bases and 1 base, with 10 bases remaining between them. The CDR3 runs 15 residues. Germline V lookup: CDR1 SNHLY, CDR2 FYNNEI. This chain's CDR3 is CASSETTGGTDTQYF. CDR3 DNA: TGTGCCAGCAGTGAAACAACGGGGGGCACAGATACGCAGTATTTT.

CDR3 bases: TGTGCCAGCTCCCGCGGGACGGACACTGAAGCTTTCTTT. Translating it yields CASSRGTDTEAFF. The genes are TRBV18 and TRBJ1-1, with D possibly matching TRBD1 (5 bases). The V and J ends lost 6 bases and 3 bases respectively, with 11 bases between them. CDR1 KGHSH and CDR2 LQKENI come from the germline V gene. The CDR3 totals 13 residues.

This clone has only one observation. The chain recombines TRBV29-1 with TRBJ1-6; possibly TRBD1 for D (6 bases). Germline-derived CDR1 and CDR2 are SQVTM and ANQGSEA. The CDR3 is made up of 13 amino acids. Between the trimmed V and J ends, which lost 6 bases and 12 bases, there was a span of 18 bases. CDR3 nucleotides: TGCAGCGTGAGCAGCTACCCAGGGGAACCCCTCCACTTT. Encoded protein: CSVSSYPGEPLHF.

This clone was detected a few times. This rearrangement joins TRBV7-9 to TRBJ1-4, with a weak D call TRBD1 (6 bases). The length of the CDR3 is 15 residues. From germline, CDR1 is SEHNR and CDR2 FQNEAQ (reference sequence). V dropped 3 bases and J dropped 0 bases, with 8 bases sitting between them. The CDR3 loop reads CASSLDSSTNEKLFF. The CDR3 nucleotides are TGTGCCAGCAGCTTGGACAGCTCAACTAATGAAAAACTGTTTTTT.

This clone was seen a few times. This chain connects TRBV20-1 to TRBJ1-1, with D uncertain. The CDR3 is 11 residues long. V lost 5 bases to trimming and J lost 5 bases, with 9 bases between them. Germline V gives CDR1 DFQATT, CDR2 SNEGSKA (reference sequence). DNA of the CDR3: TGCAGTGCTGAGGGTGGAACTGAAGCTTTCTTT. Amino acids: CSAEGGTEAFF.

The chain has TRBV2 and TRBJ2-1; D call uncertain. Germline values: CDR1 SNHLY, CDR2 FYNNEI. The V end was cut by 2 bases, the J end by 9 bases, with 11 bases between. The CDR3 covers 13 residues. The CDR3 sequence is CASSESVAIEQFF. CDR3 sequence (DNA): TGTGCCAGCAGTGAATCCGTAGCTATTGAGCAGTTCTTC.

The gene calls are TRBV29-1 and TRBJ2-1; 7 positions agree with TRBD1. The CDR3 runs 13 residues. V lost 1 base and J lost 8; bases outside the gene matches: 5. Germline CDR1 is SQVTM and CDR2 is ANQGSEA. CDR3 DNA: TGCAGCGTTGAAGGGCAGGGGGTCGATGAGCAGTTCTTC. Its protein product is CSVEGQGVDEQFF.

The chain uses TRBV18 and TRBJ2-1; a possible D gene is TRBD1 (6 bases). V gave up 1 base and J gave up 9 bases, with 10 bases separating them. Per germline, CDR1 KGHSH and CDR2 LQKENI. The CDR3 consists of 13 residues. The CDR3 nucleotides read TGTGCCAGCTCACCACAACAGGGACGTGAGCAGTTCTTC. Translating it yields CASSPQQGREQFF.

The genes are TRBV5-1 and TRBJ2-1; 9 bases match TRBD1. Germline assignment: CDR1 SGHRS and CDR2 YFSETQ. After removal of 3 bases from V and 3 bases from J, the junction contained 1 base not matched to a gene. The CDR3 is made up of 14 amino acids. The CDR3 nucleotides are TGCGCCAGCAGCTGGGGACAGGGCTACAATGAGCAGTTCTTC. Its translation is CASSWGQGYNEQFF.

This rearrangement joins TRBV6-1 to TRBJ1-4; possibly TRBD1 for D (6 bases). The CDR3 consists of 14 residues. Germline CDR1 reads MNHNS; CDR2 reads SASEGT. With 4 bases removed from V and 0 bases from J, the gap between germline ends came to 6 bases. The CDR3 here is CASSAGATNEKLFF. The CDR3 DNA reads as TGTGCCAGCAGTGCAGGGGCAACTAATGAAAAACTGTTTTTT.